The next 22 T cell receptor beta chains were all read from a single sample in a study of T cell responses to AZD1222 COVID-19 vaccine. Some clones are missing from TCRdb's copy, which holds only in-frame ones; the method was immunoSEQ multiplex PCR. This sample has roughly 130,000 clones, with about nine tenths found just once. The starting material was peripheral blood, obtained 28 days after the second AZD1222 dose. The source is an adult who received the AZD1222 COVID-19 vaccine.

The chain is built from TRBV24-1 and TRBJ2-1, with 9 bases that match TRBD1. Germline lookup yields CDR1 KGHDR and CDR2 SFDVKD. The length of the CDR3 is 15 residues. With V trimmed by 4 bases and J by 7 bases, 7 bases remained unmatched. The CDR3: CATSESGTGINEQFF. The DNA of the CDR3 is TGTGCCACCAGTGAGTCCGGGACAGGGATTAATGAGCAGTTCTTC.

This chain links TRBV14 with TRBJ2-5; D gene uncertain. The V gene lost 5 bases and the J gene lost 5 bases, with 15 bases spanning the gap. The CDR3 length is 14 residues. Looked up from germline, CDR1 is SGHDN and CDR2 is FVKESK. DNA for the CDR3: TGTGCCAGCAGCATAGACTCCAGAAGGGAGACCCAGTACTTC. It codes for CASSIDSRRETQYF. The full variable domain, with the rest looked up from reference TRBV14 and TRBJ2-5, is EAGVTQFPSHSVIEKGQTVTLRCDPISGHDNLYWYRRVMGKEIKFLLHFVKESKQDESGMPNNRFLAERTGGTYSTLKVQPAELEDSGVYFCASSIDSRRETQYFGPGTRLLVL.

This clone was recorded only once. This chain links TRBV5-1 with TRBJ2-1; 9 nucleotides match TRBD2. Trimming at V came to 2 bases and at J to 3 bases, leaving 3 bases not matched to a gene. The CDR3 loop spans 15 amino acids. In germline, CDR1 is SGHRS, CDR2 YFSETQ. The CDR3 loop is CASSFSGSNYNEQFF. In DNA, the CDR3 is TGCGCCAGCAGCTTTAGCGGGAGCAACTACAATGAGCAGTTCTTC.

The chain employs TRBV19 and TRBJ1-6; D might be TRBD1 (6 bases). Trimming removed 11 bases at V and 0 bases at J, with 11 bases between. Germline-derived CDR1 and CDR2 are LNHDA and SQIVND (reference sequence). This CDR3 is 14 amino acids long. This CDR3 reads CAARGGSYNSPLHF. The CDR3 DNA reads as TGTGCCGCACGAGGGGGCTCCTATAATTCACCCCTCCACTTT.

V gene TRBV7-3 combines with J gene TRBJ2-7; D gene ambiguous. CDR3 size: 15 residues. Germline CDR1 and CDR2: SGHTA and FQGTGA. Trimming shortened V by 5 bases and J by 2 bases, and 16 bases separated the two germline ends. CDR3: CASSPQAVKPYEQYF. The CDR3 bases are TGTGCCAGCAGCCCCCAGGCGGTCAAGCCCTACGAGCAGTACTTC.

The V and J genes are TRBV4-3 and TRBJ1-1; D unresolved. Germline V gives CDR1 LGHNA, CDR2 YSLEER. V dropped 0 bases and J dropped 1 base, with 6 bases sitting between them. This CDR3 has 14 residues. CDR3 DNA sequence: TGCGCCAGCAGCCAAGACAGGAGGAACACTGAAGCTTTCTTT. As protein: CASSQDRRNTEAFF.

The chain's CDR3 is CASSRRDIPGELFF. The CDR3 nucleotides are TGTGCCAGTAGTAGACGGGATATCCCCGGGGAGCTGTTTTTT. This chain joins TRBV19 and TRBJ2-2; D possibly corresponds to TRBD2 (5 bases). V dropped 4 bases and J dropped 6 bases, with 12 bases sitting between them. Germline CDR1 LNHDA, CDR2 SQIVND (reference sequence). The CDR3 length is 14 residues.

Here the CDR3 reads CASSYTTNQPQHF. The CDR3 nucleotides read TGTGCCAGCAGTTACACGACTAATCAGCCCCAGCATTTT. The chain joins TRBV6-2 or TRBV6-3 to TRBJ1-5; no clear D. Trimming pared 2 bases from V and 4 bases from J, leaving 6 bases between. Germline loops: CDR1 MNHEY, CDR2 SVGEGT. The length of the CDR3 is 13 residues.

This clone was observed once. In DNA form, the CDR3 reads TGTGCCAGCAGCTTCCTAGACAGGGAGAACACCGGGGAGCTGTTTTTT. It translates to CASSFLDRENTGELFF. The chain links TRBV7-8 to TRBJ2-2, with TRBD1 matching 7 bases. The J segment lost 1 base and the V segment lost 3 bases, leaving 5 bases of the junction unmatched. Germline V gene data show CDR1 as SGHVS and CDR2 as FQNEAQ. The CDR3 is made up of 16 amino acids.

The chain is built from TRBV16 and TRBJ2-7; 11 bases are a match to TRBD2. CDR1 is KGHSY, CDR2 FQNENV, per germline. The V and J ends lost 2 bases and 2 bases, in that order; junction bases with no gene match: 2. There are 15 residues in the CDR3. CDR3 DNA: TGTGCCAGCAGCCAACTAGCGGGGGGAACCTACGAGCAGTACTTC. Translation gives CASSQLAGGTYEQYF.

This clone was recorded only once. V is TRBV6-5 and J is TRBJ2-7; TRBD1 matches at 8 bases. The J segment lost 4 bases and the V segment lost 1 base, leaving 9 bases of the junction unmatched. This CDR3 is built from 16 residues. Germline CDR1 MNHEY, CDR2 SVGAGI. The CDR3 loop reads CASSYYGRGLGYEQYF. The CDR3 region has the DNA TGTGCCAGCAGTTACTATGGCAGGGGGCTGGGGTACGAGCAGTACTTC.

The CDR3 loop is CASSPQGREPQHF. In nucleotides, the CDR3 is TGTGCCAGCAGCCCACAGGGGCGGGAACCCCAGCATTTT. This chain connects TRBV9 to TRBJ1-5, with 7 bases lining up with TRBD1. The ends lost 4 bases at V and 10 bases at J; junction bases unmatched: 8. Germline CDR1 reads SGDLS; CDR2 reads YYNGEE. The CDR3 contains 13 residues.

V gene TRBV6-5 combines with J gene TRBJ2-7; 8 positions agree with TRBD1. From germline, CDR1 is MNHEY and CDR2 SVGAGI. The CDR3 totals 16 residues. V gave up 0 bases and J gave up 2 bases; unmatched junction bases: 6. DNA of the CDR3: TGTGCCAGCAGTTACTCGATGAGGGACAGGACCTACGAGCAGTACTTC. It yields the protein CASSYSMRDRTYEQYF.

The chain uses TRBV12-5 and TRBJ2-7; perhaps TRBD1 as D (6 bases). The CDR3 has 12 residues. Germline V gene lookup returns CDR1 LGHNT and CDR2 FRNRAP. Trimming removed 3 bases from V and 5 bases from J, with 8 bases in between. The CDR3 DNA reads TGTGCTAGTGGTTTTCCAGGGGACGAGCAGTACTTC. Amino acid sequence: CASGFPGDEQYF.

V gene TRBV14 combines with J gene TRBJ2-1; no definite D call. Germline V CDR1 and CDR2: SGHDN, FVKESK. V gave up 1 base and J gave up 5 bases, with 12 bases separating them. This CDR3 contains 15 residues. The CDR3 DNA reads TGTGCCAGCAGCCAAGTAGATATCCTGAACAATGAGCAGTTCTTC. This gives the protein CASSQVDILNNEQFF. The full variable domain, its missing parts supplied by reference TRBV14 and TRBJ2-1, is EAGVTQFPSHSVIEKGQTVTLRCDPISGHDNLYWYRRVMGKEIKFLLHFVKESKQDESGMPNNRFLAERTGGTYSTLKVQPAELEDSGVYFCASSQVDILNNEQFFGPGTRLTVL.

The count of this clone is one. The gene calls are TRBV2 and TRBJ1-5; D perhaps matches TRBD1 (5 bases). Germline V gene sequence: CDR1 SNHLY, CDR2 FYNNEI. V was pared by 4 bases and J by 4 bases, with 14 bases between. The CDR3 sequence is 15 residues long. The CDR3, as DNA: TGTGCCAGCAGTGCCTCCGGGACGGCAAATCAGCCCCAGCATTTT. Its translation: CASSASGTANQPQHF.

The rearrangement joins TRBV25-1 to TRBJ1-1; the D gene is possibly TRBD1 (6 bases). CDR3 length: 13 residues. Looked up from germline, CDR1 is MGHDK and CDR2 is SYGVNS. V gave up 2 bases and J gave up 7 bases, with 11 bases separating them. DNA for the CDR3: TGTGCCAGCAGTGAACCAGGGGAGGTTGAAGCTTTCTTT. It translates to CASSEPGEVEAFF.

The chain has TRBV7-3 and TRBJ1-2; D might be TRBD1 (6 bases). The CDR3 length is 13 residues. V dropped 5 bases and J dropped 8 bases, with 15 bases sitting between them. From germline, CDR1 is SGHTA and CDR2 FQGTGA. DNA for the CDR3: TGTGCCAGCAGCCTGTACAGGGACTCGGGCTACACCTTC. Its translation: CASSLYRDSGYTF.

CDR3 nucleotide sequence: TGTGCCAGCAGCAGGGGAGGACACTTGAACACTGAAGCTTTCTTT. Protein: CASSRGGHLNTEAFF. This rearrangement joins TRBV7-9 to TRBJ1-1; perhaps TRBD1 as D (5 bases). From germline, CDR1 is SEHNR and CDR2 FQNEAQ (reference sequence). Trimming removed 5 bases at V and 0 bases at J, with 13 bases between. This CDR3 is built from 15 residues.

DNA for the CDR3: TGTGCCATCAGTGAAACAGACAGGGGCGAGCAGTACTTC. This sequence encodes CAISETDRGEQYF. This sequence joins TRBV10-3 and TRBJ2-7; 8 bases match TRBD1. This CDR3 region has 13 residues. Trimming removed 3 bases from V and 6 bases from J; junction bases left unmatched: 4. Germline CDR1 is ENHRY and CDR2 is SYGVKD.

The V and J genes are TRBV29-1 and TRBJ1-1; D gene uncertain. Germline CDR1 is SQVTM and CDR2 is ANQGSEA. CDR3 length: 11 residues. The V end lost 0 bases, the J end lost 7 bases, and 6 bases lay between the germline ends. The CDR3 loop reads CSVEERHEAFF. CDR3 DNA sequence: TGCAGCGTTGAAGAGCGGCATGAAGCTTTCTTT.

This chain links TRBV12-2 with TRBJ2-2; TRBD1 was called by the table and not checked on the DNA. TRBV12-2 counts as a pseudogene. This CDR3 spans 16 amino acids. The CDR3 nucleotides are TGTGCAAGTCGCACCTTCCGGGACAGGGGCGTCGGGGAGCTGTTTTTT. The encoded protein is CASRTFRDRGVGELFF.